This TCR beta chain originates from a study of blood T cell repertoires in COVID-19. Here immunoSEQ multiplex PCR was the method, and the copy in TCRdb shows in-frame clones only, minus some. This table holds under 150,000 clones, 80% found once. The sequence was collected from a man aged 60 to 69 with active or convalescent COVID-19. The sequenced sample was peripheral blood.

The DNA for the CDR3 is TGTGCCAGCAGAGTACCCCCCCGGGAGACCCAGTACTTC. Encoded protein: CASRVPPRETQYF. V usage is TRBV7-2 and J usage is TRBJ2-5; D remains unclear. Germline loops: CDR1 SGHTA, CDR2 FQGNSA. The CDR3 has 13 amino acids. Trimming left V 6 bases short and J 5 bases short, with 13 bases between.